The T cell receptor (beta chain) described here comes from a study of blood T cell repertoires in COVID-19. The germline CDR1 and CDR2 sequences are SGHDT and YYEEEE. V lost 2 bases to trimming and J lost 3 bases; unmatched junction nucleotides: 5. The CDR3 has 14 amino acids. Original methodology: Estimates of nucleated cell counts were drawn from the amplification of reference gene primers. Sequencing used immunoSEQ multiplex PCR; TCRdb keeps in-frame clones, though not all of them. That table furnishes V, J and clone size, whereas the DNA furnished D and trimming. The table records about 250,000 clones, 85% to 90% of them present only once. Individuals aged roughly 18 to 100 years were recruited from 20 to 25 US areas. Cohort allocation depended upon clinical history that participants reported.

The chain employs TRBV5-6 and TRBJ2-7; TRBD1 matches 7 bases. The origin of this receptor is a man younger than 35 who had recovered from COVID-19. The source material was PBMCs or T cells enriched from blood (not recorded which). The CDR3 DNA reads TGTGCCAGCAGCTTCCGGGACAGCATCTACGAGCAGTACTTC. It yields the protein CASSFRDSIYEQYF. Combining the CDR3 with reference TRBV5-6 and TRBJ2-7 gives the whole variable domain DAGVTQSPTHLIKTRGQQVTLRCSPKSGHDTVSWYQQALGQGPQFIFQYYEEEERQRGNFPDRFSGHQFPNYSSELNVNALLLGDSALYLCASSFRDSIYEQYFGPGTRLTVT.